This T cell receptor (beta chain) was identified during a study of blood T cell repertoires in COVID-19. The overall study: The United States, Italy and Spain supplied acute and convalescent COVID-19 samples. The cDNA or gDNA used as material had been derived from T cells, B-cell-depleted T cells, or PBMCs.

The CDR3 contains 14 residues. From germline, CDR1 is KGHSH and CDR2 LQKENI. Trimming removed 0 bases at V and 8 bases at J, with 11 bases between. Original processing methods: From reference gene primer amplification, estimates of nucleated cell counts were derived. Libraries were prepared by immunoSEQ multiplex PCR; TCRdb keeps only in-frame clonotypes and omits some of them. Clone size and V and J calls were adopted from that table, with D and trimming inferred from the DNA. The sample has around 400,000 clones, roughly 90% seen once. The rearrangement uses TRBV18 and TRBJ2-1; perhaps TRBD1 as D (6 bases). The sample was peripheral blood. This TCR came from a man in his forties or fifties with acute or convalescent COVID-19. CDR3 coding DNA: TGTGCCAGCTCACCACCGGTGGGACATTATGAGCAGTTCTTC. Amino acids: CASSPPVGHYEQFF.